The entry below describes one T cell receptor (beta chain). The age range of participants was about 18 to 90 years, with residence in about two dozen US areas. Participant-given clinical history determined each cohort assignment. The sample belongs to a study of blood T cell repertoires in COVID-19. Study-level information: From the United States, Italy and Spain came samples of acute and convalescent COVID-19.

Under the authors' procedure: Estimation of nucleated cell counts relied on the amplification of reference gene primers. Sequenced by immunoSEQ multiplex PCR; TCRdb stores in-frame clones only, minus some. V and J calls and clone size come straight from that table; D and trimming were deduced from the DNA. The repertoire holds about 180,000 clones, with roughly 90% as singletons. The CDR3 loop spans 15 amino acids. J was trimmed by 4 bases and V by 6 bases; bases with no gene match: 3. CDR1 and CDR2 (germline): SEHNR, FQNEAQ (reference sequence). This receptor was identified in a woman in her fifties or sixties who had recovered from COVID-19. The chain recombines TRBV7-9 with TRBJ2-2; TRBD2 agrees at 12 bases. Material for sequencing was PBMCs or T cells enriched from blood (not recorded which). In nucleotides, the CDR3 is TGTGCCAGCAGACTGGGACTAGCGGGCACCGGGGAGCTGTTTTTT. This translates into CASRLGLAGTGELFF. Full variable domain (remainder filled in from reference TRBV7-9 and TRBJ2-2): DTGVSQNPRHKITKRGQNVTFRCDPISEHNRLYWYRQTLGQGPEFLTYFQNEAQLEKSRLLSDRFSAERPKGSFSTLEIQRTEQGDSAMYLCASRLGLAGTGELFFGEGSRLTVL.